This passage covers 29 T cell receptor beta chains from one sample sequenced in a study of regulatory T cells in long-lasting Graves disease. iRepertoire HTBI primers and Arm-PCR of CDR3 regions built TCR beta libraries. TCRdb recomputed calls from the multiplex PCR reads with MiXCR, one row per CDR3 protein. Of roughly 260,000 distinct CDR3 sequences detected, 18% appear once; the ten largest clones hold 13% to 15%. Time point meaning: newly diagnosed GD, antithyroid drugs for less than 3 months. Scientists built the TCR library using RNA that was extracted from PBMCs. The sample was also reused in another study, on T cells in Graves' hyperthyroidism and ophthalmopathy.

The source material was peripheral blood mononuclear cells (PBMCs), sampled at new diagnosis, from a patient treated with antithyroid drugs. Receptor source: a woman in her twenties or thirties with Graves disease.

Comments on this clonotype: The junction departs from germline at one end; a sequencing error may be responsible. The chain joins TRBV7-7 to TRBJ2-7, with D perhaps matching TRBD1 (6 bases). The length of the CDR3 is 13 residues. The germline gives CDR1 SSHAT, CDR2 FNYEAQ (reference sequence). CDR3 region: CASSLMQGSEQYF. In DNA, the CDR3 is TGTGCTAGCAGCTTGATGCAGGGGAGCGAGCAGTACTTC.

The sample holds many counts of this clonotype. The chain employs TRBV5-1 and TRBJ1-4; D perhaps matches TRBD1 (6 bases). Trimming cost V 0 bases and J 2 bases, with 8 bases left between them. The CDR3 is 15 amino acids. Germline CDR1 SGHRS, CDR2 YFSETQ. CDR3 loop: CASSLVQGTNEKLFF. CDR3 sequence (DNA): TGCGCCAGCAGCTTGGTTCAGGGGACTAATGAAAAACTGTTTTTT.

V and J are TRBV7-8 and TRBJ2-1, with D unclear. The CDR3 is made up of 13 amino acids. The germline gives CDR1 SGHVS, CDR2 FQNEAQ. V gave up 2 bases and J gave up 10 bases, with 12 bases separating them. The CDR3 sequence: CASSLWAVDEQFF. The CDR3 DNA is TGTGCCAGCAGCTTATGGGCCGTGGACGAGCAGTTCTTC.

With respect to this clonotype: A far larger clone is one nucleotide away, so this likely arose from a read error. The chain uses TRBV11-2 and TRBJ2-3; 8 bases match TRBD2. The DNA end lines up better with TRBJ2-5; the J call may be wrong. The CDR3 is 15 residues long. Germline V CDR1 and CDR2: SGHAT, FQNNGV. CDR3 nucleotides: TGTGCCAGCAGACAACCGGGACTAGAATCCACAATCCAGTACTTC. It specifies CASRQPGLESTIQYF.

The chain employs TRBV11-2 and TRBJ2-1; 7 bases match TRBD1. The CDR3 is 13 amino acids. J gave up 7 bases and V 5 bases, and 5 bases lay outside the gene matches. The germline V gene encodes CDR1 SGHAT and CDR2 FQNNGV. The CDR3 nucleotides read TGTGCCAGCAGCCCTGGCAGGGGGAATGAGCAGTTCTTC. Its protein product is CASSPGRGNEQFF.

The genes are TRBV20-1 and TRBJ2-1, with 15 bases fitting TRBD2. The CDR3 length is 14 residues. With 5 bases clipped from V and 9 bases from J, the junction kept 5 bases outside the gene matches. Germline assignment: CDR1 DFQATT and CDR2 SNEGSKA (reference sequence). CDR3 protein: CSAGTSGGPGEQFF. CDR3 nucleotide sequence: TGCAGTGCTGGGACTAGCGGGGGGCCCGGTGAGCAGTTCTTC.

This clonotype was detected only a few times. The V gene is TRBV6-5, the J gene TRBJ1-4, with D uncertain. Germline V CDR1 and CDR2: MNHEY, SVGAGI. This CDR3 is 15 amino acids long. V was shortened by 0 bases and J by 0 bases, with 5 bases between the two germline ends. Here the CDR3 reads CASSYSWATNEKLFF. CDR3 in DNA: TGTGCCAGCAGTTACTCGTGGGCAACTAATGAAAAACTGTTTTTT.

This clonotype has a count of ten or more. The J gene is TRBJ1-1, the V gene TRBV7-8, with D unclear. V dropped 2 bases and J dropped 1 base, with 17 bases sitting between them. Looked up from germline, CDR1 is SGHVS and CDR2 is FQNEAQ. CDR3 length equals 17 residues. The CDR3 DNA reads as TGTGCCAGCAGCTTAAAATCCTTCTTGACACAGAACACTGAAGCTTTCTTT. This encodes CASSLKSFLTQNTEAFF.

The V and J genes are TRBV4-3 and TRBJ2-3; tentative D call: TRBD1 (5 bases). There are 16 residues in the CDR3. Germline V lookup: CDR1 LGHNA, CDR2 YSLEER. V lost 3 bases to trimming and J lost 4 bases, with 17 bases between them. In DNA, the CDR3 is TGCGCCAGCAGCCATGAAAGGGGCGTGGGGCCAGATACGCAGTATTTT. Translation gives CASSHERGVGPDTQYF.

In this sample, this clonotype turned up a few times. A single base is all that separates this from a far larger clone, so a read error is likely. CDR3 sequence: CASSLEKETQYF. Written as DNA, the CDR3 is TGTGCCAGCAGCTTAGAGAAGGAGACCCAGTACTTC. The chain has TRBV7-6 and TRBJ2-5, with D hard to call. CDR1 is SGHVS, CDR2 FNYEAQ, per germline. The CDR3 spans 12 residues. Trimming took 1 base from V and 5 from J, leaving 5 bases between them.

About this clonotype itself: Because it lacks the conserved phenylalanine or tryptophan at the end, this CDR3 is likely a read error. The rearrangement joins TRBV20-1 to TRBJ1-2, with TRBD1 identical over 7 bases. The CDR3 is 11 amino acids. CDR1 is DFQATT, CDR2 SNEGSKA, per germline (reference sequence). V shed 6 bases, J shed 6 bases, and the junction held 4 bases outside the gene matches. CDR3 in amino acids: CSAPTGNGYTS. In DNA, the CDR3 is TGCAGTGCCCCGACAGGGAATGGCTACACCTCC.

The rearrangement joins TRBV6-5 to TRBJ1-4; D unclear. Trimming removed 3 bases from V and 7 bases from J, with 9 bases in between. Germline V gives CDR1 MNHEY, CDR2 SVGAGI. This CDR3 region has 13 residues. The DNA of the CDR3 is TGTGCCAGCAGTTATCGGAGGGCTGAAAAACTGTTTTTT. Translation: CASSYRRAEKLFF.

This clonotype has at least ten counts. The chain combines TRBV7-8 with TRBJ2-1; TRBD1 matches at 7 bases. The CDR3 consists of 14 residues. The J segment lost 5 bases and the V segment lost 3 bases, leaving 4 bases of the junction unmatched. The germline gives CDR1 SGHVS, CDR2 FQNEAQ. The CDR3 DNA reads TGTGCCAGCAGCTTTAGGACAGGACACAATGAGCAGTTCTTC. Protein product: CASSFRTGHNEQFF.

This clonotype was seen repeatedly, ten times or more. V usage is TRBV7-9 and J usage is TRBJ1-2; 8 nucleotides match TRBD1. After removal of 5 bases from V and 6 bases from J, the junction contained 5 bases not matched to a gene. The CDR3 has 13 amino acids. Germline V gene lookup returns CDR1 SEHNR and CDR2 FQNEAQ (reference sequence). Written as DNA, the CDR3 is TGTGCCAGCAGCCCGACAGGGGTACATGGCTACACCTTC. Its protein product is CASSPTGVHGYTF.

The rearrangement uses TRBV7-9 and TRBJ2-3, with 16 bases identical to TRBD2. V shed 3 bases, J shed 1 base, and the junction held 10 bases outside the gene matches. CDR3 length equals 20 residues. Per the germline V gene, CDR1 is SEHNR and CDR2 is FQNEAQ (reference sequence). Here the CDR3 reads CASSFLLGTSGGAGTDTQYF. The CDR3 DNA is TGTGCCAGCAGCTTCCTGCTGGGGACTAGCGGGGGGGCGGGCACAGATACGCAGTATTTT.

This clonotype was seen repeatedly, ten times or more. The rearrangement links TRBV12-3 or TRBV12-4 to TRBJ2-7; D may be TRBD1 (5 bases). With 7 bases removed from V and 2 bases from J, the gap between germline ends came to 15 bases. The CDR3 covers 14 residues. CDR3 nucleotides: TGTGCCAGCACCGCGTCAGGGCAAACCTACGAGCAGTACTTC. As protein: CASTASGQTYEQYF.

This clonotype was picked up many times. The chain recombines TRBV7-2 with TRBJ2-3, with TRBD2 matching over 7 bases. Germline values: CDR1 SGHTA, CDR2 FQGNSA. The CDR3 spans 14 residues. J was trimmed by 2 bases and V by 4 bases; bases with no gene match: 3. CDR3 nucleotides: TGTGCCAGCAGCTCAGCGGGGTCCACAGATACGCAGTATTTT. Its translation is CASSSAGSTDTQYF.

The table lists this clonotype with many counts. V usage is TRBV29-1 and J usage is TRBJ2-1, with D tentatively TRBD2 (5 bases). Per the germline V gene, CDR1 is SQVTM and CDR2 is ANQGSEA. There are 13 residues in the CDR3. Deletions cut 4 bases from V and 7 bases from J, with 14 bases between. The CDR3 is CSVGVEVLNEQFF. The CDR3 coding sequence is TGCAGCGTTGGGGTGGAGGTCCTAAATGAGCAGTTCTTC.

The rearrangement links TRBV3-1 to TRBJ2-4; TRBD2 is a possible D gene (6 bases). The CDR3 has 16 residues. Germline loops: CDR1 LGHDT, CDR2 YNNKEL (reference sequence). Between the trimmed V and J ends, which lost 2 bases and 2 bases, there was a span of 13 bases. The CDR3 protein is CASSQLGSGSKNIQYF. CDR3 nucleotides: TGTGCCAGCAGCCAACTCGGGAGTGGTTCCAAAAACATTCAGTACTTC. Complete variable domain (other parts from reference TRBV3-1 and TRBJ2-4): DTAVSQTPKYLVTQMGNDKSIKCEQNLGHDTMYWYKQDSKKFLKIMFSYNNKELIINETVPNRFSPKSPDKAHLNLHINSLELGDSAVYFCASSQLGSGSKNIQYFGAGTRLSVL.

V gene TRBV20-1 combines with J gene TRBJ2-1, with 16 nucleotides matching TRBD2. Trimming removed 6 bases from V and 8 bases from J; junction bases left unmatched: 4. Germline lookup yields CDR1 DFQATT and CDR2 SNEGSKA (reference sequence). The CDR3 runs to 14 residues. CDR3 residues: CSAEGLAGGYEQFF. The CDR3 coding sequence is TGCAGTGCGGAGGGACTAGCGGGAGGGTATGAGCAGTTCTTC.

In this sample, this clonotype turned up many times. The V gene is TRBV5-1, the J gene TRBJ1-2; TRBD1 might be the D (5 bases). The CDR3 contains 14 residues. V gave up 0 bases and J gave up 6 bases, with 12 bases separating them. Germline V CDR1 and CDR2: SGHRS, YFSETQ. As DNA, the CDR3 is TGCGCCAGCAGCTTGGTTCCGAAAGGGGATGGCTACACCTTC. Translation gives CASSLVPKGDGYTF.

This clonotype was seen a handful of times. A much more abundant neighbour one base away suggests this may be a read error. V usage is TRBV7-2 and J usage is TRBJ2-2, with D possibly TRBD1 on 6 matching bases. Germline CDR1 is SGHTA and CDR2 is FQGNSA. The CDR3 has 16 residues. CDR3 amino acids: CASSAPQQGRTGEPFF. The DNA for the CDR3 is TGTGCCAGCAGTGCCCCGCAACAGGGTCGCACCGGGGAGCCGTTTTTT.

This clonotype was recorded a few times. This sequence joins TRBV12-3 or TRBV12-4 and TRBJ2-1; the match to TRBD2 covers 10 bases. The CDR3 is 15 residues long. Trimming removed 5 bases from V and 8 bases from J; junction bases left unmatched: 9. The CDR3 DNA reads as TGTGCCAGCAGTATTACTAGCGGGGCTCATCATGAGCAGTTCTTC. This gives the protein CASSITSGAHHEQFF.

This chain joins TRBV25-1 and TRBJ1-1; no definite D call. The V gene lost 3 bases and the J gene lost 7 bases, with 9 bases spanning the gap. The CDR3 sequence is 12 residues long. The germline gives CDR1 MGHDK, CDR2 SYGVNS. The CDR3 is CASSEFGREAFF. Written as DNA, the CDR3 is TGTGCCAGCAGTGAGTTCGGACGTGAAGCTTTCTTT.

This clonotype was seen repeatedly, ten times or more. The chain has TRBV7-9 and TRBJ2-4, with unresolved D. In germline, CDR1 is SEHNR, CDR2 FQNEAQ (reference sequence). V lost 1 base to trimming and J lost 3 bases, with 7 bases between them. The CDR3 has 14 amino acids. The CDR3 DNA reads TGTGCCAGCAGCTTAGTCCCCGGCAAAAACATTCAGTACTTC. Translated, it gives CASSLVPGKNIQYF.

This clonotype was detected ten times or more. The chain is built from TRBV9 and TRBJ2-7; D not resolved. Germline CDR1 and CDR2: SGDLS and YYNGEE. The CDR3 is made up of 13 amino acids. Between the trimmed V and J ends, which lost 4 bases and 0 bases, there was a span of 8 bases. For the CDR3, the DNA is TGTGCCAGCAGCATTCAGAGCTCCTACGAGCAGTACTTC. Translating it yields CASSIQSSYEQYF.

This clonotype has ten or more counts. The rearrangement joins TRBV5-1 to TRBJ1-2; D uncertain. CDR1 SGHRS and CDR2 YFSETQ come from the germline V gene. This CDR3 spans 14 amino acids. Deletions cut 0 bases from V and 6 bases from J, with 12 bases between. The CDR3 sequence is CASSLGMGIDGYTF. CDR3 bases: TGCGCCAGCAGCTTGGGTATGGGGATAGATGGCTACACCTTC. The whole variable domain, filled in from reference TRBV5-1 and TRBJ1-2, reads KAGVTQTPRYLIKTRGQQVTLSCSPISGHRSVSWYQQTPGQGLQFLFEYFSETQRNKGNFPGRFSGRQFSNSRSEMNVSTLELGDSALYLCASSLGMGIDGYTFGSGTRLTVV.

The chain is built from TRBV5-1 and TRBJ2-7, with 10 nucleotides matching TRBD2. Losses at the gene ends were 8 bases for V and 2 bases for J; bases not matched to a gene: 10. Looked up from germline, CDR1 is SGHRS and CDR2 is YFSETQ. The CDR3 is 15 amino acids. CDR3 residues: CASHEQSGGAYEQYF. CDR3 nucleotide sequence: TGCGCCAGTCATGAGCAGAGCGGGGGGGCCTACGAGCAGTACTTC.

V is TRBV20-1 and J is TRBJ2-7, with D uncertain. V was pared by 5 bases and J by 2 bases, with 13 bases between. Germline V CDR1 and CDR2: DFQATT, SNEGSKA (reference sequence). There are 13 residues in the CDR3. The CDR3, as DNA: TGCAGTGCTTGTTCGCTAGAAGCCTACGAGCAGTACTTC. The encoded protein is CSACSLEAYEQYF.